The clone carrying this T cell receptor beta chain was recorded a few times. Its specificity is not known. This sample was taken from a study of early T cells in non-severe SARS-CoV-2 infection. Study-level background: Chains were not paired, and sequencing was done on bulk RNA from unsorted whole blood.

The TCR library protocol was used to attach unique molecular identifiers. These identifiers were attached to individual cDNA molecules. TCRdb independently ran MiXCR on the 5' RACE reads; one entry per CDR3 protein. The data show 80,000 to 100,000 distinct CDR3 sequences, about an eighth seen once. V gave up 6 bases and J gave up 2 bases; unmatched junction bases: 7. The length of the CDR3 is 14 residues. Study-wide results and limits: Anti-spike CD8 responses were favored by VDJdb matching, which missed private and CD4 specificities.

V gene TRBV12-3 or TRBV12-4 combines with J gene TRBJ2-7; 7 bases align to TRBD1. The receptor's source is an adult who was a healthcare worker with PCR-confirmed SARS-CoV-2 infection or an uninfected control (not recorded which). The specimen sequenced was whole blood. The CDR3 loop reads CASSLGQVTYEQYF. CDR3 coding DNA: TGTGCCAGCAGCCTCGGACAGGTCACCTACGAGCAGTACTTC.